This T cell receptor beta chain was observed in a study of cytomegalovirus exposure and HLA in healthy donors. TCRdb keeps only in-frame clones here, not all; method: immunoSEQ multiplex PCR. The sample has around 98,000 clones; roughly nine tenths are singletons. The sample holds one count of this clone. Trimming removed 2 bases at V and 4 bases at J, with 16 bases between. CDR3 length: 16 residues. Germline CDR1 and CDR2: SGHAT and FQNNGV. This sequence was found in a woman aged 25-40 years in good health and CMV-seronegative. The chain uses TRBV11-2 and TRBJ2-3; possibly TRBD2 for D (6 bases). Sequencing used PBMCs. The chain's CDR3 is CASSLTRGTPADTQYF. CDR3 DNA sequence: TGTGCCAGCAGCTTAACCCGGGGGACGCCGGCAGATACGCAGTATTTT.